This TCR beta chain was sequenced in a study of T-cell reconstitution after alpha-beta-depleted transplantation in children. Using unique molecular identifiers, the investigators prepared the TCRbeta library. Each CDR3 protein is one row after TCRdb ran MiXCR on the PCR reads. The profile shows about 230,000 distinct CDR3 sequences, approximately 9.7% of them singletons. The sample was PBMCs from the stem cell graft donor, taken from the stem cell graft. This receptor was obtained from a human donor who donated a stem cell graft to a child with SCID.

The chain's CDR3 is CSARGVLASGHEKLFF. CDR3 in DNA: TGCAGTGCTAGAGGGGTCCTGGCGTCTGGGCATGAAAAACTGTTTTTT. This rearrangement joins TRBV20-1 to TRBJ1-4, with D unresolved. Germline CDR1 DFQATT, CDR2 SNEGSKA (reference sequence). Trimming pared 1 base from V and 6 bases from J, leaving 18 bases between. The CDR3 totals 16 residues.